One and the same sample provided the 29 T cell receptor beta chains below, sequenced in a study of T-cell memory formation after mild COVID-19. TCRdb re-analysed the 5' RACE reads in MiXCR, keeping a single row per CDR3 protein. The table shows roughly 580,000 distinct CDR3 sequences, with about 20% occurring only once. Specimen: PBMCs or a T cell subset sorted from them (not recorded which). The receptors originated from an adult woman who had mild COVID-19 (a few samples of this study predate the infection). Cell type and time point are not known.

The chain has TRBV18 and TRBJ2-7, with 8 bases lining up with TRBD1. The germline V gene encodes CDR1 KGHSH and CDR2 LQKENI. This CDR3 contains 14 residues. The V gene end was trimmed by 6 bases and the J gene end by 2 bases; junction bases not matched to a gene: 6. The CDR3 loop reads CASSRTGLPYEQYF. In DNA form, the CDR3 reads TGTGCCAGCTCGAGGACAGGGCTTCCCTACGAGCAGTACTTC.

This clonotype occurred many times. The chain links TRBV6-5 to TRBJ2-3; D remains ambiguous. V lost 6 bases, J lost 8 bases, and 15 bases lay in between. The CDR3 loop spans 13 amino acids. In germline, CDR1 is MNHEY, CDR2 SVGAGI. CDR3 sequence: CASRSGLTPTQYF. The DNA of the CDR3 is TGTGCCAGCAGATCCGGGCTAACCCCTACGCAGTATTTT.

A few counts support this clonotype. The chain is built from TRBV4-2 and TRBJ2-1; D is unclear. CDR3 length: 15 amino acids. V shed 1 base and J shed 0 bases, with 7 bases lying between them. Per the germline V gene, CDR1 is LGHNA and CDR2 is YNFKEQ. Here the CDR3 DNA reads TGTGCCAGCAGCCAAGGGGCTGGCTCCTACAATGAGCAGTTCTTC. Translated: CASSQGAGSYNEQFF.

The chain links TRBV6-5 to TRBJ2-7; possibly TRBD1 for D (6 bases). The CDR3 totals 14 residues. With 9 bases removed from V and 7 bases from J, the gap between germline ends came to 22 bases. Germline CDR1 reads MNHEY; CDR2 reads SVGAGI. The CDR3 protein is CASKEGDTAAEQYF. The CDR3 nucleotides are TGTGCCAGTAAAGAGGGGGACACGGCGGCGGAGCAGTACTTC.

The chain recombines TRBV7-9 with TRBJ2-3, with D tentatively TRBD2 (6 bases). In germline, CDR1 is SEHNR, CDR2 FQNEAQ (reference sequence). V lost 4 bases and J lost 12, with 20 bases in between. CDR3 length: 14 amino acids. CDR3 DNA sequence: TGTGCCAGCAGCTCAGTCTTGGGGACTCCAGCACAGTATTTT. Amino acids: CASSSVLGTPAQYF.

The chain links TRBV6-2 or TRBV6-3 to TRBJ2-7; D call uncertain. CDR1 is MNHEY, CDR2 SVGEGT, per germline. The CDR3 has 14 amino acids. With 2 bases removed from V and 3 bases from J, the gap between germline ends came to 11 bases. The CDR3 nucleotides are TGTGCCAGCAGTTACGGCGGATTGGGCTACGAGCAGTACTTC. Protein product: CASSYGGLGYEQYF.

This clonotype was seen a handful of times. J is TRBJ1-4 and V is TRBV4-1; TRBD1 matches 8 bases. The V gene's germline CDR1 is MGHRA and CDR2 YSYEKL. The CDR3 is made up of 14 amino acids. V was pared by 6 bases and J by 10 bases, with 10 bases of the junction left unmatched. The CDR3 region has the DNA TGCGCCAGCAGGGGAACTGCCGGGACAGGAAAACTGTTTTTT. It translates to CASRGTAGTGKLFF.

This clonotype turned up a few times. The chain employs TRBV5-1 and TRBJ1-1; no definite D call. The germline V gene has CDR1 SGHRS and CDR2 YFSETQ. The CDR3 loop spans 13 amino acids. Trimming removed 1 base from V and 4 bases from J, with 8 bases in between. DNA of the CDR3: TGCGCCAGCAGCTTGAGTCAGAGCACTGAAGCTTTCTTT. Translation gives CASSLSQSTEAFF.

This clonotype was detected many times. CDR3 sequence reads: CASSAQTGISYNEQFF. The CDR3, as DNA: TGTGCCAGCAGCGCGCAAACGGGTATATCCTACAATGAGCAGTTCTTC. V and J are TRBV7-2 and TRBJ2-1; no clear D. The CDR3 consists of 16 residues. CDR1 is SGHTA and CDR2 is FQGNSA in the germline V gene. V lost 5 bases, J lost 1 base, and 15 bases lay in between.

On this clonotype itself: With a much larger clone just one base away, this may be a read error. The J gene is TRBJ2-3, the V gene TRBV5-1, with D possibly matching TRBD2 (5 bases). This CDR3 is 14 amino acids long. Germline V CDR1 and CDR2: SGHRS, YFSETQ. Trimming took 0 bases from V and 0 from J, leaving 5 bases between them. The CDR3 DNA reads TGCGCCAGCAGCTTGGAGCGGAGCACAGATACGCAGTATTTT. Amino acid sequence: CASSLERSTDTQYF.

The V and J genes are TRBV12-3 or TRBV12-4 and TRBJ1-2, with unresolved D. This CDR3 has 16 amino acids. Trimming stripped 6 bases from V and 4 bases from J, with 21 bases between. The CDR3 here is CASSPPARTVGYGYTF. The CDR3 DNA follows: TGTGCCAGCAGCCCCCCCGCTCGTACAGTTGGCTATGGCTACACCTTC.

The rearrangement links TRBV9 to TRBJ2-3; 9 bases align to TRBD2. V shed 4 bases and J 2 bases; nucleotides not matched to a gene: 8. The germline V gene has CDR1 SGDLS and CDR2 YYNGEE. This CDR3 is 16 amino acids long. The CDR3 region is CASSQSGGPFTDTQYF. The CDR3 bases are TGTGCCAGCAGCCAGAGCGGGGGGCCCTTCACAGATACGCAGTATTTT.

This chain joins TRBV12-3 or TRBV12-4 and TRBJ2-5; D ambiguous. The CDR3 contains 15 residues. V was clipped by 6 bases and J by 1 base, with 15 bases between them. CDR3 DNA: TGTGCCAGCAGCAATCCGCCCGAATCCCAAGAGACCCAGTACTTC. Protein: CASSNPPESQETQYF.

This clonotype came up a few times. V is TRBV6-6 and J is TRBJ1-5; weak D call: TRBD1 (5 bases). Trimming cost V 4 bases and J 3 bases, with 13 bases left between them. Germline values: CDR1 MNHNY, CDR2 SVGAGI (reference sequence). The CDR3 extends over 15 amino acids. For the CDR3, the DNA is TGTGCCAGCAGTTCGCAAGGACAATTCAATCAGCCCCAGCATTTT. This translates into CASSSQGQFNQPQHF.

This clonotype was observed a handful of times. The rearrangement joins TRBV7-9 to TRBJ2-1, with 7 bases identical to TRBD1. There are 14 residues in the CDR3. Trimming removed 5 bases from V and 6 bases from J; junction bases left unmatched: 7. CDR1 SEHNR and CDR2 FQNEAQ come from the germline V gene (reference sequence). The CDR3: CASSTTGAGNEQFF. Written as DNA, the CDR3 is TGTGCCAGCAGCACAACAGGGGCTGGCAATGAGCAGTTCTTC. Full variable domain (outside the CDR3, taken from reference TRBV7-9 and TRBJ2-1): DTGVSQNPRHKITKRGQNVTFRCDPISEHNRLYWYRQTLGQGPEFLTYFQNEAQLEKSRLLSDRFSAERPKGSFSTLEIQRTEQGDSAMYLCASSTTGAGNEQFFGPGTRLTVL.

CDR3 DNA sequence: TGTGCCAGCAGCCAATCCGACAGGGGGGGATCCTATGGCTACACCTTC. Residues: CASSQSDRGGSYGYTF. The gene calls are TRBV12-3 or TRBV12-4 and TRBJ1-2, with 9 bases lining up with TRBD1. The CDR3 covers 16 residues. V lost 6 bases to trimming and J lost 4 bases; unmatched junction nucleotides: 12.

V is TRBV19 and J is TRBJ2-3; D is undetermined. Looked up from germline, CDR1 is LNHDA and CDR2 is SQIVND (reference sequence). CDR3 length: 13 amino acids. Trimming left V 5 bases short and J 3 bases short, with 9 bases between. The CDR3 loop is CASSQHRTDTQYF. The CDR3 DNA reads TGTGCCAGTAGTCAACACCGAACAGATACGCAGTATTTT.

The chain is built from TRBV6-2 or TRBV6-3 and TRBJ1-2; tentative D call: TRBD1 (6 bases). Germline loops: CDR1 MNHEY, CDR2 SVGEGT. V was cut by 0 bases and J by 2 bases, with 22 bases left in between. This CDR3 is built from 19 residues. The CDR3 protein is CASSYSDSRRNPRNYGYTF. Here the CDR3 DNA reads TGTGCCAGCAGTTACTCGGACAGCCGCCGGAATCCTCGAAACTATGGCTACACCTTC.

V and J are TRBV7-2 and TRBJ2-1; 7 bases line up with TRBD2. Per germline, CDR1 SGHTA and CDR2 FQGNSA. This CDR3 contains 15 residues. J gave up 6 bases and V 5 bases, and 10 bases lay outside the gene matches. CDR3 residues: CASSLGGEQFNEQFF. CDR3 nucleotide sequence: TGTGCCAGCAGCCTGGGGGGGGAACAGTTCAATGAGCAGTTCTTC.

The CDR3 protein is CASSVNRGSYEQYF. The CDR3 coding sequence is TGCGCCAGCAGCGTGAACAGAGGCTCCTACGAGCAGTACTTC. The chain links TRBV5-1 to TRBJ2-7; D is unresolved. Trimming removed 4 bases at V and 0 bases at J, with 11 bases between. The CDR3 contains 14 residues. The V gene's germline CDR1 is SGHRS and CDR2 YFSETQ.

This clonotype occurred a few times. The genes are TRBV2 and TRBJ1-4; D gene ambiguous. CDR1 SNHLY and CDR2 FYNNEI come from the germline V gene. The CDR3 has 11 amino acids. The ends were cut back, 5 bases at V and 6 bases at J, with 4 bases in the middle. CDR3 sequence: CASSRDEKLFF. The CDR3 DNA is TGTGCCAGCAGTCGAGATGAAAAACTGTTTTTT.

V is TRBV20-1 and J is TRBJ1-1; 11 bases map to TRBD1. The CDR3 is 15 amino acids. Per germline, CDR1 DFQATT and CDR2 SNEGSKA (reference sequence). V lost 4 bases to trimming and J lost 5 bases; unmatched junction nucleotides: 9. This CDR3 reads CSANGQGALTTEAFF. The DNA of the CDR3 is TGCAGTGCTAACGGACAGGGGGCCTTGACGACTGAAGCTTTCTTT.

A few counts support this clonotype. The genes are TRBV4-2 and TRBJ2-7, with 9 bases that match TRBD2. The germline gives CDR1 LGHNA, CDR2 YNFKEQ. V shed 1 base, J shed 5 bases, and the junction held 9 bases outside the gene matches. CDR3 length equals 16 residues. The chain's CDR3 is CASSQVLLGGRDEQYF. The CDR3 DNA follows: TGTGCCAGCAGCCAAGTTCTGCTGGGCGGGAGGGACGAGCAGTACTTC.

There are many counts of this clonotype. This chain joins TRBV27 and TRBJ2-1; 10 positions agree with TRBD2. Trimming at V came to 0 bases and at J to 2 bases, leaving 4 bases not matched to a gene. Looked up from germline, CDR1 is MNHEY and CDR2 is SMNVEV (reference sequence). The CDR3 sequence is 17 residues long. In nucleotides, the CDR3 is TGTGCCAGCAGTTTATCGGCTAGCGGGAGCGCCTACAATGAGCAGTTCTTC. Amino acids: CASSLSASGSAYNEQFF.

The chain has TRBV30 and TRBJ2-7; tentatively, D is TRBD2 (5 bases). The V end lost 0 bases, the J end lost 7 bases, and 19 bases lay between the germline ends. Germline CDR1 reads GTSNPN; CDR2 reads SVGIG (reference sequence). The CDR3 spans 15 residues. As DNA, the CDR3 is TGTGCCTGGAGTGTATTGTCGATGAGGGCCGGTGAGCAGTACTTC. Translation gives CAWSVLSMRAGEQYF.

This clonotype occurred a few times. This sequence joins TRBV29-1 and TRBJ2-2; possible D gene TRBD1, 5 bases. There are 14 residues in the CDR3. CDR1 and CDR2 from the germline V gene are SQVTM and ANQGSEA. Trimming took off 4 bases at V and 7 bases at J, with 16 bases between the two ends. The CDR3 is CSVVIGAVGGELFF. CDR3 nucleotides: TGCAGCGTTGTGATAGGGGCGGTCGGCGGGGAGCTGTTTTTT.

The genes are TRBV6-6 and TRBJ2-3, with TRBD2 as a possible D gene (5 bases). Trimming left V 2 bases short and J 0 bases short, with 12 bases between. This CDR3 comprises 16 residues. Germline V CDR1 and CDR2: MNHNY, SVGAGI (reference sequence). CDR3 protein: CASSYRAGGSTDTQYF. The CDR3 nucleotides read TGTGCCAGCAGTTACCGGGCGGGCGGTAGCACAGATACGCAGTATTTT.

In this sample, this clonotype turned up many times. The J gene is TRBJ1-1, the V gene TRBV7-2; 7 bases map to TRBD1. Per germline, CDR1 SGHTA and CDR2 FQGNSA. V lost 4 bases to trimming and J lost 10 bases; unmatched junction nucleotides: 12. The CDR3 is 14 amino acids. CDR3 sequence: CASSSPTGEGGAFF. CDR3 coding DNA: TGTGCCAGCAGCTCCCCCACAGGGGAAGGGGGAGCTTTCTTT.

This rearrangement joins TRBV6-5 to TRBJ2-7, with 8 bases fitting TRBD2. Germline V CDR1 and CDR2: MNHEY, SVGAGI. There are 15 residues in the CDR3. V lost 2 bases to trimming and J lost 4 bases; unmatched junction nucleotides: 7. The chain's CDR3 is CASSYVLAEQYEQYF. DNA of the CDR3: TGTGCCAGCAGTTACGTACTAGCGGAGCAATACGAGCAGTACTTC.